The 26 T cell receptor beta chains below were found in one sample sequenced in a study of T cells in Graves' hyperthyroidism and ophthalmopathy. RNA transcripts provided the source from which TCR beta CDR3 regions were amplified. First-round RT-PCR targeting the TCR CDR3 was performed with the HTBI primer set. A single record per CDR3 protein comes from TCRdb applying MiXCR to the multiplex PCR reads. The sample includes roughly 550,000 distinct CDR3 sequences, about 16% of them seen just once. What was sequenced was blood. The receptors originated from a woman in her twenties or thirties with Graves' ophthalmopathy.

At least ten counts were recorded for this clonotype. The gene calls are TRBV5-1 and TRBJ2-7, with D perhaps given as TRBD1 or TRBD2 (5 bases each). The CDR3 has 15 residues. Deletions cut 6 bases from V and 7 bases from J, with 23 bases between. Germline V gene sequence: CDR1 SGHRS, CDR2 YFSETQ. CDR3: CASTTETGTAWEQYF. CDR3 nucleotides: TGCGCCAGCACAACAGAAACTGGGACGGCTTGGGAGCAGTACTTC.

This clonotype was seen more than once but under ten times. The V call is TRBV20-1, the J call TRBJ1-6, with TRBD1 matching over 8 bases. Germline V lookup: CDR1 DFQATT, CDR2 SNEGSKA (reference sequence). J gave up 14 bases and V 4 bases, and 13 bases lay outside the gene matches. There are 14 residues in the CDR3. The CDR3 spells CSATYDRGVGALHF. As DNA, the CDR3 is TGCAGTGCTACTTATGACAGGGGTGTGGGGGCCCTCCACTTT.

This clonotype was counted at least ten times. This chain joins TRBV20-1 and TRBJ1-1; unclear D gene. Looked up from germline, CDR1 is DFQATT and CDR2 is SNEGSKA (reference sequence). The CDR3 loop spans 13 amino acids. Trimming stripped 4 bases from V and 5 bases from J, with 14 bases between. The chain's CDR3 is CSAILSSRTEAFF. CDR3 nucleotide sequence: TGCAGTGCTATCCTCTCTTCGAGGACTGAAGCTTTCTTT.

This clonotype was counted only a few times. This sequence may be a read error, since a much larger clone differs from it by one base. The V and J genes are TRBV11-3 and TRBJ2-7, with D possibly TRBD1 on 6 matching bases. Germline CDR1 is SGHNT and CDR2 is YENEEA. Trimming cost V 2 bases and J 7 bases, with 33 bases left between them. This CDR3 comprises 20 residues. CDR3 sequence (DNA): TGTGCCAGCAGCTTAAGGGGCCTAGCAACCTCCGGGACACAGAACGATGAGCAGTACTTC. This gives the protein CASSLRGLATSGTQNDEQYF.

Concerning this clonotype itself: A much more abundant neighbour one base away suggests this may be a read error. In DNA form, the CDR3 reads TGTGCCAGCAGTTATGTCCTAGCGGGAAGCCCCTACAATGAGCAGTTCTTC. As protein: CASSYVLAGSPYNEQFF. The chain uses TRBV6-2 or TRBV6-3 and TRBJ2-1; 9 bases are shared with TRBD2. The V gene's germline CDR1 is MNHEY and CDR2 SVGEGT. The CDR3 is 17 amino acids. V shed 3 bases and J 2 bases; nucleotides not matched to a gene: 8.

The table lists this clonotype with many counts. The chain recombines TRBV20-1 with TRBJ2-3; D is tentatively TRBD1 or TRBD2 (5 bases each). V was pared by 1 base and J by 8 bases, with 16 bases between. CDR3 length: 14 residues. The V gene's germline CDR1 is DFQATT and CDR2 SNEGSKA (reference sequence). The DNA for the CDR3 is TGCAGTGCTAGAGGAGTTGGGACCCTCGGTACGCAGTATTTT. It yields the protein CSARGVGTLGTQYF.

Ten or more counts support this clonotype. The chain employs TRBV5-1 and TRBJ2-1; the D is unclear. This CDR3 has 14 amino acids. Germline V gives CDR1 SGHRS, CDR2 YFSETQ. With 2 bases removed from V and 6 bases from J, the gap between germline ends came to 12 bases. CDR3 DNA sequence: TGCGCCAGCAGCTTTAGAGAACAGACCAATGAGCAGTTCTTC. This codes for CASSFREQTNEQFF.

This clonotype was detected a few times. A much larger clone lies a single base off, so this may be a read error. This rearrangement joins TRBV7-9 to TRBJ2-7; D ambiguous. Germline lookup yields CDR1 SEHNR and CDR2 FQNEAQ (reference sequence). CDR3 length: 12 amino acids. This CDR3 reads CASSLANYGQYF. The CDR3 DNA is TGTGCCAGCAGCTTAGCCAATTACGGGCAGTACTTC.

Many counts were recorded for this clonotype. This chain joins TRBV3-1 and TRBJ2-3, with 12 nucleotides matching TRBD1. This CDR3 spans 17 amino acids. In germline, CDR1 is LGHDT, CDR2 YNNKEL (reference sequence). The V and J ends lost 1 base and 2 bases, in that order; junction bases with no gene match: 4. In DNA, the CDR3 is TGTGCCAGCAGCCAAGTTGCGGGACAGGGGGCCACAGATACGCAGTATTTT. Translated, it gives CASSQVAGQGATDTQYF.

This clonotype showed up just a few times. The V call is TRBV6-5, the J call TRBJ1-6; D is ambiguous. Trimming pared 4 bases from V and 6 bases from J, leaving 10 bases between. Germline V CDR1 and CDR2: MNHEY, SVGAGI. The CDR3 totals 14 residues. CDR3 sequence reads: CASSSHSINSPLHF. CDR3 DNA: TGTGCCAGCAGTTCACACAGCATTAATTCACCCCTCCACTTT.

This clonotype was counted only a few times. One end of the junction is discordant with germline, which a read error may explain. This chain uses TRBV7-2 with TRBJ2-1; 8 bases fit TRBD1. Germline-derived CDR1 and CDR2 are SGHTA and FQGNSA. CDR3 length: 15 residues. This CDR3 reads CASSQDRQGADEQFF. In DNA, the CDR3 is TGCGCCAGCAGCCAAGATCGCCAGGGGGCGGATGAGCAGTTCTTC. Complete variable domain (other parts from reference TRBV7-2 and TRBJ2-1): GAGVSQSPSNKVTEKGKDVELRCDPISGHTALYWYRQSLGQGLEFLIYFQGNSAPDKSGLPSDRFSAERTGGSVSTLTIQRTQQEDSAVYLCASSQDRQGADEQFFGPGTRLTVL.

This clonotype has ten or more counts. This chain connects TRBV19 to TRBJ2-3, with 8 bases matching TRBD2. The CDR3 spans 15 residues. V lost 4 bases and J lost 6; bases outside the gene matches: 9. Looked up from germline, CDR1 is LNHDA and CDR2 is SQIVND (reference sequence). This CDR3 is CASSTSGTRMDTQYF. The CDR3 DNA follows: TGTGCCAGTAGTACATCCGGGACTAGAATGGATACGCAGTATTTT.

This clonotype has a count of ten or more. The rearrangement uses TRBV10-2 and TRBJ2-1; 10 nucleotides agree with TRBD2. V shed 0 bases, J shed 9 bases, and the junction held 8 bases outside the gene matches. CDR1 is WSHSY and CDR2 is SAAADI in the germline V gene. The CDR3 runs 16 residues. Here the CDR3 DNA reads TGCGCCAGCAGTGAGTCGTCGGCTAGCGGGAGTGCTGAGCAGTTCTTC. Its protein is CASSESSASGSAEQFF.

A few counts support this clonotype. The DNA for the CDR3 is TGCAGTGCTACAAGGGTCGCCGATAATGAAAAACTGTTTTTT. Protein: CSATRVADNEKLFF. V usage is TRBV20-1 and J usage is TRBJ1-4; D ambiguous. Trimming stripped 4 bases from V and 4 bases from J, with 13 bases between. Looked up from germline, CDR1 is DFQATT and CDR2 is SNEGSKA (reference sequence). The CDR3 totals 14 residues.

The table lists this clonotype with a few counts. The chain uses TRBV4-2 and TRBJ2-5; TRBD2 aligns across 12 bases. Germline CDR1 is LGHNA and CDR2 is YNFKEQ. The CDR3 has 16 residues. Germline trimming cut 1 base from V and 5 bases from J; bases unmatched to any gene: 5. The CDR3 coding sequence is TGTGCCAGCAGCCAAGGACTAGCGGGAGCTCGGGAGACCCAGTACTTC. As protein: CASSQGLAGARETQYF.

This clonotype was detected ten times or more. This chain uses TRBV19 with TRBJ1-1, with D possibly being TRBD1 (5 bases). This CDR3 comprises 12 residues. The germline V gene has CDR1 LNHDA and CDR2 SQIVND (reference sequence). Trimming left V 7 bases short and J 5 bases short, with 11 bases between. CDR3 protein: CASKGRETEAFF. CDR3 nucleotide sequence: TGTGCCAGTAAGGGCAGGGAAACTGAAGCTTTCTTT.

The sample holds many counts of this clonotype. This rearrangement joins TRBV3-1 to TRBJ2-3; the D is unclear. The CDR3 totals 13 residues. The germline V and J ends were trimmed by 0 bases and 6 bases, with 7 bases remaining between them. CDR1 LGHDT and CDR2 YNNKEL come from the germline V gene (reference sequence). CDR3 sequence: CASSQEIRDTQYF. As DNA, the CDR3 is TGTGCCAGCAGCCAAGAAATCCGGGATACGCAGTATTTT.

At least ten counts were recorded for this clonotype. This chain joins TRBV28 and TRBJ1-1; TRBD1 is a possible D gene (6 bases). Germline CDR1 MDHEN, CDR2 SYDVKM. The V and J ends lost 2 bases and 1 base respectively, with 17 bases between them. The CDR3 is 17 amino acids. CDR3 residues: CASSLDQGMRRNTEAFF. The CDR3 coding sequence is TGTGCCAGCAGTTTAGATCAGGGGATGAGGAGGAACACTGAAGCTTTCTTT.

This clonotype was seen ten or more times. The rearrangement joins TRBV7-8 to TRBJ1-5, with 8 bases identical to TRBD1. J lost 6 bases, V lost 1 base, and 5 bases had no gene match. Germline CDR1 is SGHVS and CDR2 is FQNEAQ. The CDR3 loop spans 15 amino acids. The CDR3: CASSLGAGGSQPQHF. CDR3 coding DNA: TGTGCCAGCAGCTTAGGTGCAGGGGGCAGTCAGCCCCAGCATTTT.

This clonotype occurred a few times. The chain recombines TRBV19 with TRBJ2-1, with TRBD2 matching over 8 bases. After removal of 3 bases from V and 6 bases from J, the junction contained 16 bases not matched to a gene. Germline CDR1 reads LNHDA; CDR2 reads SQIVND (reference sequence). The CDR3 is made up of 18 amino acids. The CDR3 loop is CASSMLSGAGERVNEQFF. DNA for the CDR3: TGTGCCAGTAGTATGCTTAGTGGAGCGGGAGAGAGGGTCAATGAGCAGTTCTTC. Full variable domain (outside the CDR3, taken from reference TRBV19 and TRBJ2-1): DGGITQSPKYLFRKEGQNVTLSCEQNLNHDAMYWYRQDPGQGLRLIYYSQIVNDFQKGDIAEGYSVSREKKESFPLTVTSAQKNPTAFYLCASSMLSGAGERVNEQFFGPGTRLTVL.

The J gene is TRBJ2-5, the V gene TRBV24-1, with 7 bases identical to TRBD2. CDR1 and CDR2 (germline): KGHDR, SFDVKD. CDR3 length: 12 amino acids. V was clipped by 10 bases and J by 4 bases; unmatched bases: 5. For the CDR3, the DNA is TGTGCCACGAGCCCGGGGGGAGAGACCCAGTACTTC. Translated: CATSPGGETQYF.

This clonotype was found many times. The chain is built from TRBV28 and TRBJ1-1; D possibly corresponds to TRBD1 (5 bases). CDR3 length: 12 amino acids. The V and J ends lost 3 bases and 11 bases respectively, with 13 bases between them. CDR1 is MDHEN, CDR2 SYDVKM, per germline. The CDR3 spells CASSFAGIKAFF. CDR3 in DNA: TGTGCCAGCAGTTTCGCAGGGATTAAGGCTTTCTTT.

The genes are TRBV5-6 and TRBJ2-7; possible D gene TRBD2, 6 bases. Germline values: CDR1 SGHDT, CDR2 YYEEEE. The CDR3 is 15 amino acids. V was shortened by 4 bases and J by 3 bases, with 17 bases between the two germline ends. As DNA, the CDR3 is TGTGCCAGCAGCCAAACGGGACTCGGACGCTACGAGCAGTACTTC. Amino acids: CASSQTGLGRYEQYF.

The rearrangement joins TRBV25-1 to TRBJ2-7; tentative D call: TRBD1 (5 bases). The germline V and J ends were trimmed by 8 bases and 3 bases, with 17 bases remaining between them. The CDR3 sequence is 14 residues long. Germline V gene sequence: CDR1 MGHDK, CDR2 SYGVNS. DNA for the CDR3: TGTGCCAGCCAGAATCAGGGTATTTTCTACGAGCAGTACTTC. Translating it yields CASQNQGIFYEQYF.

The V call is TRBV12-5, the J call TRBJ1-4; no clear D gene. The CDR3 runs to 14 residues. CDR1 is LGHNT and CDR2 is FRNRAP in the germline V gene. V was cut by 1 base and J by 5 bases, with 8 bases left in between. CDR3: CASGLDSPNEKLFF. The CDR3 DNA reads TGTGCTAGTGGTTTGGACTCCCCGAATGAAAAACTGTTTTTT.

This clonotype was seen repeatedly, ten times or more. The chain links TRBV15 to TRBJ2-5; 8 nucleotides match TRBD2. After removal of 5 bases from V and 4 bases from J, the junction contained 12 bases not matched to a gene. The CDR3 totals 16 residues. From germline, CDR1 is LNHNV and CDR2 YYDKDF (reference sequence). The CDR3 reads CATSPGRREGLETQYF. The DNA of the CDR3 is TGTGCCACCAGCCCCGGAAGACGGGAGGGCCTAGAGACCCAGTACTTC.